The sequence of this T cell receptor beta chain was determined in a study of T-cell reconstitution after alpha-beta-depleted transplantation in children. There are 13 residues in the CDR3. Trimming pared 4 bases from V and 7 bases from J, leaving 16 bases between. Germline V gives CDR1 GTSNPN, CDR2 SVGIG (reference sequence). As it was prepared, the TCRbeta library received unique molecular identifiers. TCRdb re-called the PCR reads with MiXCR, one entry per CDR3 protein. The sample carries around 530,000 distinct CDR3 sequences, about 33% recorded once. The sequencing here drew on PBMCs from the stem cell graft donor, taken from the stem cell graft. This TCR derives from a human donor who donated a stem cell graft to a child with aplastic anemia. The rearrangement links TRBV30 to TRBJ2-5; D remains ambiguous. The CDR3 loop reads CAWMRTSIRTQYF. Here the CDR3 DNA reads TGTGCCTGGATGAGGACCAGTATTAGGACCCAGTACTTC.